Listed below are T cell receptor beta chains from one sample, sequenced in a study of T cells after posttransplantation cyclophosphamide. Produced via immunoSEQ multiplex PCR; TCRdb's table is partial and in-frame only. The sample has some 19,000 clones; around 70% are singletons. This specimen consisted of PBMCs, obtained after an allogeneic stem cell transplant with post-transplant cyclophosphamide. The receptors stem from a young adult male patient who received an allogeneic stem cell transplant from a related donor, was CMV-positive, and had acute GVHD only. The graft donor may be the source of some T cells. CDR3s include the opening cysteine and the closing phenylalanine or tryptophan. The D gene is left open where the match is weak. Size is omitted from some rows. Given values are once, few, many or a class for expanded clones.

v_gene	d_gene	abundance	j_gene	CDR3nt	CDR3aa
TRBV7-9	-	-	TRBJ2-1	TGTGCCAGCAGCCTCTCCGGAGACAGACGGGATGAGCAGTTCTTC	CASSLSGDRRDEQFF
TRBV7-6	TRBD2	-	TRBJ2-7	TGTGCCAGCAGCACTGGGGGGGCCTACGAGCAGTACTTC	CASSTGGAYEQYF
TRBV7-8	-	few	TRBJ1-6	TGTGCCAGCAGCCCCCGGTACGGGGGGTATAATAATTCACCCCTCCACTTT	CASSPRYGGYNNSPLHF
TRBV7-3	TRBD1	-	TRBJ2-1	TGTGCCAGCAGCCTCAGGGGGCTCGAAAGGAATGAGCAGTTCTTC	CASSLRGLERNEQFF
TRBV7-2	-	few	TRBJ2-1	TGTGCCAGCAGCCCGCCAGGGTTGGCCTACAATGAGCAGTTCTTC	CASSPPGLAYNEQFF
TRBV4-2	-	few	TRBJ1-4	TGTGCCAGCAGCCAAATCCAGGGTTACGATGAAAAACTGTTTTTT	CASSQIQGYDEKLFF
TRBV5-5	-	-	TRBJ1-4	TGTGCCAGCAGCTTTTCCGCAACTAATGAAAAACTGTTTTTT	CASSFSATNEKLFF
TRBV7-3	TRBD1	-	TRBJ2-6	TGTGCCAGCAGCGACGACAGGGGTGGGGCCAACGTCCTGACTTTC	CASSDDRGGANVLTF
TRBV27	-	few	TRBJ1-2	TGTGCCAGCAGCGTGGTAGGGGGTGGCTACACCTTC	CASSVVGGGYTF
TRBV4-3	-	-	TRBJ2-2	TGCGCCAGCAGCCAAGATATCCGGCCAGGGGCCTCCGGGGAGCTGTTTTTT	CASSQDIRPGASGELFF
TRBV7-2	TRBD1	-	TRBJ1-2	TGTGCCAGCAGCCTACCTACAGGGGCAGGGGGCTACACCTTC	CASSLPTGAGGYTF
TRBV5-5	-	-	TRBJ1-6	TGTGCCAGCAGCACAAGTAAGAATTCACCCCTCCACTTT	CASSTSKNSPLHF
TRBV2	-	-	TRBJ1-5	TGTGCCAGCGAAGGAAGGGGGAATCAGCCCCAGCATTTT	CASEGRGNQPQHF
TRBV2	TRBD1	-	TRBJ1-4	TGTGCCAGCAGTGGGACAGGGTCCAAACTGTTTTTT	CASSGTGSKLFF
TRBV4-3	-	-	TRBJ1-2	TGCGCCAGCAGCCAAGATCGGTCCTATGGCTACACCTTC	CASSQDRSYGYTF